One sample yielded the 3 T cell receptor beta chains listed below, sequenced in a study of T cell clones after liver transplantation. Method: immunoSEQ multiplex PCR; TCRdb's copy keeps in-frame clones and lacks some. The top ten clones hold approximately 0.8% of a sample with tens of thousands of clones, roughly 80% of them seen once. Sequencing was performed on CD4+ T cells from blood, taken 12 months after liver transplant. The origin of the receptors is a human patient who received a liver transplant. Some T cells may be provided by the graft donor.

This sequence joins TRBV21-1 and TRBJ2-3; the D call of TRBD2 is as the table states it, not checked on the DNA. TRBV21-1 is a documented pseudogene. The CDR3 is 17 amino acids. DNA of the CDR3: TGTGCCAGCAGCCTCTACACTAGCGGGAAAGACACAGATACGCAGTATTTT. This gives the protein CASSLYTSGKDTDTQYF.

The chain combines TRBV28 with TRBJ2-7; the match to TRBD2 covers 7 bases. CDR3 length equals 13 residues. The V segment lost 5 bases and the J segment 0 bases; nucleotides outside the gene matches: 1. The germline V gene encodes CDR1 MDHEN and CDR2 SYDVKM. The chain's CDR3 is CASSSGNSYEQYF. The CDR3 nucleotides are TGTGCCAGCAGTAGCGGGAACTCCTACGAGCAGTACTTC.

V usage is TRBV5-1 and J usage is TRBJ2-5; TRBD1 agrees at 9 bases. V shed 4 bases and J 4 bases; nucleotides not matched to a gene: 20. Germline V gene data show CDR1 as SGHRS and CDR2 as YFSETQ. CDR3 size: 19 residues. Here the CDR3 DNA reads TGCGCCAGCAGCCTTCCCCGCCGTCCGGACAGGGGTGAGGGAGAGACCCAGTACTTC. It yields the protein CASSLPRRPDRGEGETQYF.